Only a few counts were recorded for the clone carrying this T cell receptor beta chain. Library preparation (for TCRbeta) was performed with unique molecular identifiers. Each CDR3 protein gets one entry after TCRdb re-called the PCR reads with MiXCR. In the table there are fewer than 250,000 distinct CDR3 sequences, more than 15% of which are singletons. The sample comes from a study of T-cell reconstitution after alpha-beta-depleted transplantation in children. Germline V gene data show CDR1 as LNHNV and CDR2 as YYDKDF (reference sequence). V was shortened by 0 bases and J by 2 bases, with 10 bases between the two germline ends. This CDR3 comprises 15 residues.

V usage is TRBV15 and J usage is TRBJ1-1; D gene ambiguous. The receptor was derived from a male patient between 2 and 9 years old who had a stem cell transplant for acute lymphoblastic leukemia, so the T cells may come from the graft donor. Sequenced material: PBMCs, mostly from graft donor cells, taken 360 days after TCRalphabeta/CD19-depleted stem cell transplant. The CDR3: CATSRDRVPNTEAFF. For the CDR3, the DNA is TGTGCCACCAGCAGAGATCGTGTCCCTAACACTGAAGCTTTCTTT. The variable domain in full, completed from reference TRBV15 and TRBJ1-1, reads DAMVIQNPRYQVTQFGKPVTLSCSQTLNHNVMYWYQQKSSQAPKLLFHYYDKDFNNEADTPDNFQSRRPNTSFCFLDIRSPGLGDTAMYLCATSRDRVPNTEAFFGQGTRLTVV.